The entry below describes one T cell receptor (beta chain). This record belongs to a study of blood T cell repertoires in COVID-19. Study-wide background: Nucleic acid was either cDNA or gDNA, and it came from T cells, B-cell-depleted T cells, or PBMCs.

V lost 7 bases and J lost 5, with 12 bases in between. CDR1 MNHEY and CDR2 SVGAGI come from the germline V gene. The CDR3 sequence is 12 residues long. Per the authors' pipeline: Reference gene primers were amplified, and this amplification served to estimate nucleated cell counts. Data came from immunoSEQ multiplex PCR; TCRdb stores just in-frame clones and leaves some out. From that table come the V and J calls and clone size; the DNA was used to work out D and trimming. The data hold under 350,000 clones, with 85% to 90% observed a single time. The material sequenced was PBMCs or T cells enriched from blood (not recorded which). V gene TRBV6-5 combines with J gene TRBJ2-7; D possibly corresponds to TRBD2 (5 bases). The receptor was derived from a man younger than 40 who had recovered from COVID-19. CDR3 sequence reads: CASTPGSHEQYF. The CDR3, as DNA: TGTGCCAGCACGCCGGGGTCCCACGAGCAGTACTTC.